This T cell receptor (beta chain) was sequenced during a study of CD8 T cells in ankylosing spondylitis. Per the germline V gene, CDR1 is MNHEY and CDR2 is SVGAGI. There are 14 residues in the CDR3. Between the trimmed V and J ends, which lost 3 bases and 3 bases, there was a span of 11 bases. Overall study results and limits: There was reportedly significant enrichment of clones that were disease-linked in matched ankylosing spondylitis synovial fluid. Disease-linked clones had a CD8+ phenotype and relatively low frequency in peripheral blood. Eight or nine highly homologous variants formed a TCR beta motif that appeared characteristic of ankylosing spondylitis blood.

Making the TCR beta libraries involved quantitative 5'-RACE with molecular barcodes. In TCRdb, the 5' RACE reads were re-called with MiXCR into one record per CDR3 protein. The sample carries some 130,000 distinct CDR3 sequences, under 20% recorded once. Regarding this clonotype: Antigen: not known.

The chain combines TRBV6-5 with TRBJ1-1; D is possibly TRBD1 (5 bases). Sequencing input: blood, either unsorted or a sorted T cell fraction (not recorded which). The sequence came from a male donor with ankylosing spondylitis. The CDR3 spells CASSYPDSYTEAFF. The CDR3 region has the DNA TGTGCCAGCAGTTATCCAGACAGTTACACTGAAGCTTTCTTT.